This TCR beta chain was sequenced in a study of human T cells and chemical hapten exposure. Study-wide points: Significantly more large CDR3 similarity clusters arose among expanded TCRs than among controls.

Time point of the sample: pre-sensitization, week 0. The treatment is: therapeutic diphenylcyclopropenone sensitization with weekly scalp DPC. Trimming removed 6 bases from V and 3 bases from J, with 9 bases in between. Germline V lookup: CDR1 SQVTM, CDR2 ANQGSEA. The CDR3 extends over 11 amino acids. Individual cDNA molecules received unique molecular identifiers in the library. TCRdb re-derived calls from the RACE reads in MiXCR, one entry per CDR3 protein. The sample carries fewer than 50,000 distinct CDR3 sequences, 7.5% to 8% recorded once. As for this clonotype: Its antigen is currently unknown.

The starting material was whole blood, obtained in connection with sensitization to the hapten diphenylcyclopropenone (DPC). The chain carries TRBV29-1 and TRBJ2-7, with a tentative D call TRBD1 (6 bases). The TCR comes from a woman aged 50 to 65 with alopecia areata. Some clones in this sample may be carry-over from other donors' samples. The CDR3 bases are TGCAGCGTCGGACAGATCTACGAGCAGTACTTC. Its protein product is CSVGQIYEQYF.